This record looks at one T cell receptor beta chain sequence and its context. Germline V lookup: CDR1 SGHTS, CDR2 YDEGEE. With 2 bases removed from V and 11 bases from J, the gap between germline ends came to 10 bases. This CDR3 spans 12 amino acids. The data derive from a study of blood T cells in healthy people across ages. Alongside a J-beta primer mix, a sample-barcoded 5' primer served in a second PCR lasting roughly 6 to 11 cycles. MiXCR, run by TCRdb on the 5' RACE reads, gives a single entry per CDR3 protein. The table has 1.8 million or so distinct CDR3 sequences, approximately 40% seen once; the top ten hold roughly 24%.

The receptor's source is a human donor in good health. Sequencing used blood. The chain uses TRBV5-8 and TRBJ1-4; D ambiguous. CDR3 residues: CASSFLDAKLFF. The CDR3 region has the DNA TGTGCCAGCAGCTTCCTGGACGCCAAACTGTTTTTT.